This T cell receptor beta chain was identified in a study of cytomegalovirus exposure and HLA in healthy donors. The PCR ran on 60 Vbeta and 13 Jbeta primers. TCRdb keeps only in-frame clones here, not all; method: immunoSEQ multiplex PCR. The table includes about 31,000 clones, approximately 90% detected once. The junction had 4 bases not matched to a gene; V was cut back by 4 bases and J by 9 bases. CDR1 is LNHNV and CDR2 is YYDKDF in the germline V gene (reference sequence). This CDR3 is built from 14 residues. The sample comprised PBMCs. The genes are TRBV15 and TRBJ1-6, with 9 bases aligning to TRBD1. This receptor was identified in a boy aged 10-17 years in good health and CMV-seronegative. CDR3 in DNA: TGTGCCACCAGCACCCGGGACAGGGTTTCACCCCTCCACTTT. The encoded protein is CATSTRDRVSPLHF.